The 7 T cell receptor beta chains in this list originate from one sample, sequenced in a study of cytomegalovirus exposure and HLA in healthy donors. The primer mix had 60 Vbeta and 13 Jbeta primers. Generated by immunoSEQ multiplex PCR, the TCRdb table keeps only in-frame clones and is missing some. This sample has under 200,000 clones, with about four fifths found just once. The sample consisted of PBMCs. The receptor source for this set is a man aged 25 to 45 in good health and CMV-seronegative.

V gene TRBV6-5 combines with J gene TRBJ2-5; TRBD2 is a possible D gene (7 bases). The assigned J gene may be wrong: the sequence end matches TRBJ2-7 better. This CDR3 has 15 amino acids. The germline CDR1 and CDR2 sequences are MNHEY and SVGAGI. Here the CDR3 DNA reads TGTGCCAGCAGTTACGGGCGGGGGCCCCCCTACGAGCAGTACTTC. Amino acid sequence: CASSYGRGPPYEQYF.

The V and J genes are TRBV4-2 and TRBJ2-2, with unresolved D. This CDR3 comprises 16 residues. Germline CDR1 and CDR2: LGHNA and YNFKEQ. The V end was cut by 4 bases, the J end by 1 base, with 13 bases between. In DNA, the CDR3 is TGTGCCAGCAGCCTTCGGGTAGACCGGAACACCGGGGAGCTGTTTTTT. Translated: CASSLRVDRNTGELFF.

V and J are TRBV6-5 and TRBJ1-2; possibly TRBD1 for D (6 bases). Looked up from germline, CDR1 is MNHEY and CDR2 is SVGAGI. Trimming pared 6 bases from V and 3 bases from J, leaving 11 bases between. CDR3 length: 13 amino acids. CDR3 sequence: CASSQQGYYGYTF. DNA for the CDR3: TGTGCCAGCAGCCAACAGGGATACTATGGCTACACCTTC.

The rearrangement links TRBV4-2 to TRBJ1-2; a weak D match, TRBD1 (5 bases). CDR1 LGHNA and CDR2 YNFKEQ come from the germline V gene. Trimming took off 2 bases at V and 3 bases at J, with 7 bases between the two ends. This CDR3 comprises 13 residues. The DNA for the CDR3 is TGTGCCAGCAGCCAAACAGGTGACTATGGCTACACCTTC. This sequence encodes CASSQTGDYGYTF.

The chain couples TRBV30 to TRBJ2-1; D might be TRBD1 (6 bases). CDR1 is GTSNPN, CDR2 SVGIG, per germline (reference sequence). CDR3 size: 12 residues. Trimming shortened V by 7 bases and J by 1 base, and 8 bases separated the two germline ends. The CDR3 region is CALQGSYNEQFF. CDR3 nucleotides: TGTGCCTTACAGGGATCCTACAATGAGCAGTTCTTC.

With regard to this clone: Germline is not matched at one junction end, which may reflect a read error. The chain recombines TRBV5-1 with TRBJ1-5; D uncertain. Germline CDR1 and CDR2: SGHRS and YFSETQ. The CDR3 runs 15 residues. The CDR3 bases are TGCGCCAACAGCAAATCTCCTAGTAGCAATCAGCCCCAGCATTTT. It codes for CANSKSPSSNQPQHF.

The chain employs TRBV7-3 and TRBJ1-1; TRBD1 is a possible D gene (6 bases). V lost 4 bases, J lost 1 base, and 7 bases lay in between. There are 13 residues in the CDR3. Germline loops: CDR1 SGHTA, CDR2 FQGTGA. CDR3 region: CASSSQGNTEAFF. Here the CDR3 DNA reads TGTGCCAGCAGCTCACAGGGGAACACTGAAGCTTTCTTT. The whole variable domain, remainder taken from reference TRBV7-3 and TRBJ1-1, is GAGVSQTPSNKVTEKGKYVELRCDPISGHTALYWYRQSLGQGPEFLIYFQGTGAADDSGLPNDRFFAVRPEGSVSTLKIQRTERGDSAVYLCASSSQGNTEAFFGQGTRLTVV.